Each of the 6 T cell receptor beta chains below was sequenced from the same sample in a study of control samples from healthy donors and cancer patients. TCRdb's table, derived via immunoSEQ multiplex PCR, lists solely in-frame clones and lacks some. The table lists about 54,000 clones, 95% to 97% of them singletons. Sequencing was carried out using blood. The source is a woman aged 30 to 39 in good health.

This chain joins TRBV13 and TRBJ2-1, with D perhaps matching TRBD1 or TRBD2 (5 bases each). Germline values: CDR1 PRHDT, CDR2 FYEKMQ (reference sequence). V dropped 0 bases and J dropped 2 bases, with 14 bases sitting between them. The CDR3 loop spans 17 amino acids. The CDR3 DNA reads TGTGCCAGCAGCTTAGGAGGGGCTAGCTTACCCTACAATGAGCAGTTCTTC. This gives the protein CASSLGGASLPYNEQFF.

The rearrangement joins TRBV6-5 to TRBJ1-5, with D perhaps matching TRBD1 (5 bases). Trimming left V 6 bases short and J 7 bases short, with 13 bases between. Germline V gives CDR1 MNHEY, CDR2 SVGAGI. This CDR3 is built from 13 residues. CDR3 sequence reads: CASRGGGGQPQHF. As DNA, the CDR3 is TGTGCCAGCAGGGGCGGCGGGGGACAGCCCCAGCATTTT.

This rearrangement joins TRBV6-5 to TRBJ2-7; 7 positions agree with TRBD1. After removal of 5 bases from V and 3 bases from J, the junction contained 10 bases not matched to a gene. The germline CDR1 and CDR2 sequences are MNHEY and SVGAGI. This CDR3 spans 15 amino acids. CDR3 coding DNA: TGTGCCAGCAGTCGACCCGGGACAGTGGGCTACGAGCAGTACTTC. As protein: CASSRPGTVGYEQYF.

The chain combines TRBV29-1 with TRBJ2-3; D might be TRBD2 (6 bases). The CDR3 is 14 residues long. V shed 5 bases and J shed 0 bases, with 12 bases lying between them. Germline loops: CDR1 SQVTM, CDR2 ANQGSEA. The CDR3, as DNA: TGCAGCGTTCCCTTTGCGGGGAGCACAGATACGCAGTATTTT. This translates into CSVPFAGSTDTQYF.

The rearrangement uses TRBV19 and TRBJ2-4; D perhaps matches TRBD2 (6 bases). The CDR3 totals 16 residues. V was clipped by 6 bases and J by 0 bases, with 15 bases between them. Germline V gives CDR1 LNHDA, CDR2 SQIVND (reference sequence). CDR3 sequence reads: CASSSGVGLAKNIQYF. The CDR3 nucleotides are TGTGCCAGTAGCTCGGGGGTGGGGTTAGCCAAAAACATTCAGTACTTC.

The count of this clone is one. V and J are TRBV19 and TRBJ2-2; possible D gene TRBD1, 5 bases. Trimming left V 5 bases short and J 7 bases short, with 8 bases between. Germline loops: CDR1 LNHDA, CDR2 SQIVND (reference sequence). The CDR3 has 12 amino acids. This CDR3 is CASSLRGGELFF. For the CDR3, the DNA is TGTGCCAGTAGTCTAAGGGGCGGGGAGCTGTTTTTT. The full variable domain, completed using reference TRBV19 and TRBJ2-2, is DGGITQSPKYLFRKEGQNVTLSCEQNLNHDAMYWYRQDPGQGLRLIYYSQIVNDFQKGDIAEGYSVSREKKESFPLTVTSAQKNPTAFYLCASSLRGGELFFGEGSRLTVL.